The 20 T cell receptor beta chains below all came from one sample that was sequenced in a study of regulatory T cells in long-lasting Graves disease. Stated time point: persistent/refractory GD, antithyroid drugs over 5 years with positive TRAb. Construction of the TCR library relied on RNA isolated from PBMCs. Arm-PCR of CDR3 regions and iRepertoire HTBI primers were the basis on which TCR beta libraries were built. A single record per CDR3 protein comes from TCRdb applying MiXCR to the multiplex PCR reads. The table lists a few hundred thousand distinct CDR3 sequences, 20% to 25% of them singletons. Here the sequenced sample was peripheral blood mononuclear cells (PBMCs), taken when the disease was refractory, from a patient treated with antithyroid drugs. These receptors originate from a female donor with Graves disease.

About this clonotype: The germline gene is not matched at one end of the junction; a read error may be the cause. The chain carries TRBV12-3 or TRBV12-4 and TRBJ2-3; D is uncertain. The CDR3 length is 11 residues. The chain's CDR3 is CASSLTDMQYF. The CDR3 DNA sequence: TGTGCCAGCAGCCTCACAGATATGCAGTATTTT.

This clonotype was seen many times. The chain carries TRBV28 and TRBJ1-1; D is possibly TRBD1 (5 bases). V gave up 5 bases and J gave up 10 bases, with 20 bases separating them. The CDR3 contains 14 residues. CDR1 and CDR2 (germline): MDHEN, SYDVKM. CDR3 nucleotide sequence: TGTGCCAGCAGTCCCCCACCGGGACCCCAGGTAGCTTTCTTT. Residues: CASSPPPGPQVAFF.

The chain couples TRBV20-1 to TRBJ2-7; D might be TRBD2 (5 bases). The V end lost 5 bases, the J end lost 7 bases, and 15 bases lay between the germline ends. Germline V gene data show CDR1 as DFQATT and CDR2 as SNEGSKA (reference sequence). The CDR3 spans 12 residues. The CDR3 spells CSAAASLSEQYF. The CDR3 DNA follows: TGCAGTGCTGCTGCTAGCTTATCGGAGCAGTACTTC.

This clonotype showed up many times. The rearrangement uses TRBV12-3 or TRBV12-4 and TRBJ2-7; no clear D gene. This CDR3 is 13 amino acids long. Trimming took 3 bases from V and 5 from J, leaving 11 bases between them. CDR3 DNA sequence: TGTGCCAGCAGTTTGGGTAGAGGAAACGAGCAGTACTTC. This encodes CASSLGRGNEQYF.

V gene TRBV7-2 combines with J gene TRBJ1-5, with a possible D match to TRBD1 (5 bases). Trimming took off 6 bases at V and 3 bases at J, with 12 bases between the two ends. This CDR3 contains 14 residues. Germline V lookup: CDR1 SGHTA, CDR2 FQGNSA. The CDR3 DNA is TGTGCCAGCAGGCCTCCAGGGTTCAATCAGCCCCAGCATTTT. It encodes CASRPPGFNQPQHF.

This clonotype was observed many times. The chain employs TRBV7-2 and TRBJ1-5, with no clear D. The CDR3 extends over 15 amino acids. The ends were cut back, 0 bases at V and 1 base at J, with 7 bases in the middle. The V gene's germline CDR1 is SGHTA and CDR2 FQGNSA. The CDR3 spells CASSLAALSNQPQHF. DNA for the CDR3: TGTGCCAGCAGCTTAGCCGCGTTGAGCAATCAGCCCCAGCATTTT.

This clonotype was seen repeatedly, ten times or more. This rearrangement joins TRBV6-2 or TRBV6-3 to TRBJ2-7; 7 nucleotides align to TRBD1. The V gene end was trimmed by 5 bases and the J gene end by 3 bases; junction bases not matched to a gene: 7. This CDR3 is 14 amino acids long. The germline V gene has CDR1 MNHEY and CDR2 SVGEGT. CDR3 sequence (DNA): TGTGCCAGCAGTGTAAACTGGGACAGCTACGAGCAGTACTTC. Protein: CASSVNWDSYEQYF.

This chain links TRBV14 with TRBJ2-7; TRBD1 agrees at 8 bases. The germline V gene encodes CDR1 SGHDN and CDR2 FVKESK. CDR3 length: 16 amino acids. The V segment lost 1 base and the J segment 4 bases; nucleotides outside the gene matches: 9. The CDR3 loop is CASSQGPGGAEYEQYF. The DNA for the CDR3 is TGTGCCAGCAGCCAAGGCCCAGGGGGCGCTGAATACGAGCAGTACTTC.

This clonotype was counted at least ten times. The CDR3 sequence is CASRETGMDNSPLHF. The CDR3 DNA sequence: TGTGCCAGCAGGGAGACAGGGATGGATAATTCACCCCTCCACTTT. The genes are TRBV12-3 or TRBV12-4 and TRBJ1-6, with 7 bases fitting TRBD1. Trimming took 6 bases from V and 5 from J; bases not matched to a gene: 7. This CDR3 region has 15 residues.

This clonotype was seen a few times. The CDR3 protein is CASSLDAQRGTEAFF. In nucleotides, the CDR3 is TGTGCCAGCAGCTTAGACGCCCAGAGAGGTACTGAAGCTTTCTTT. This chain connects TRBV11-2 to TRBJ1-1; D uncertain. This CDR3 region has 15 residues. Germline CDR1 and CDR2: SGHAT and FQNNGV. Trimming stripped 0 bases from V and 5 bases from J, with 13 bases between. The entire variable domain, with the rest obtained from reference TRBV11-2 and TRBJ1-1, is as follows: EAGVAQSPRYKIIEKRQSVAFWCNPISGHATLYWYQQILGQGPKLLIQFQNNGVVDDSQLPKDRFSAERLKGVDSTLKIQPAKLEDSAVYLCASSLDAQRGTEAFFGQGTRLTVV.

In this sample, this clonotype turned up many times. J is TRBJ1-4 and V is TRBV7-2, with D possibly being TRBD1 (6 bases). Germline V gene lookup returns CDR1 SGHTA and CDR2 FQGNSA. The V end lost 0 bases, the J end lost 10 bases, and 9 bases lay between the germline ends. The CDR3 loop spans 13 amino acids. The chain's CDR3 is CASSLAGTLKLFF. The DNA of the CDR3 is TGTGCCAGCAGCTTAGCTGGGACACTAAAACTGTTTTTT.

The chain couples TRBV11-1 to TRBJ2-7; TRBD1 or TRBD2 may be the D gene (5 bases each). This CDR3 comprises 16 residues. CDR1 is SGHAT and CDR2 is FQDESV in the germline V gene (reference sequence). The ends were cut back, 5 bases at V and 1 base at J, with 18 bases in the middle. CDR3: CASSPGRGEPSYEQYF. CDR3 in DNA: TGTGCCAGCAGCCCGGGAAGGGGTGAACCTTCCTACGAGCAGTACTTC. The entire variable domain, with the rest obtained from reference TRBV11-1 and TRBJ2-7, is as follows: EAEVAQSPRYKITEKSQAVAFWCDPISGHATLYWYRQILGQGPELLVQFQDESVVDDSQLPKDRFSAERLKGVDSTLKIQPAELGDSAMYLCASSPGRGEPSYEQYFGPGTRLTVT.

This chain uses TRBV6-2 or TRBV6-3 with TRBJ1-2; 9 nucleotides agree with TRBD1. This CDR3 comprises 14 residues. Germline values: CDR1 MNHEY, CDR2 SVGEGT. V was clipped by 5 bases and J by 6 bases; unmatched bases: 7. The CDR3 region is CASSEKGDRDGYTF. The DNA for the CDR3 is TGTGCCAGCAGTGAAAAAGGGGACAGGGATGGCTACACCTTC.

Ten or more counts support this clonotype. The chain couples TRBV27 to TRBJ1-6, with D hard to call. Germline CDR1 reads MNHEY; CDR2 reads SMNVEV (reference sequence). The V and J ends lost 6 bases and 10 bases respectively, with 13 bases between them. The CDR3 is 13 residues long. CDR3: CASSQDQGSPLHF. CDR3 coding DNA: TGTGCCAGCAGCCAAGATCAAGGGTCACCCCTCCACTTT.

The chain couples TRBV5-6 to TRBJ1-4; D remains ambiguous. V lost 0 bases and J lost 6, with 9 bases in between. CDR1 and CDR2 (germline): SGHDT, YYEEEE. CDR3 length equals 14 residues. The chain's CDR3 is CASSLGTYYEKLFF. The CDR3 region has the DNA TGTGCCAGCAGCTTGGGCACCTACTATGAAAAACTGTTTTTT.

V and J are TRBV6-2 or TRBV6-3 and TRBJ2-7; 8 bases map to TRBD2. Per the germline V gene, CDR1 is MNHEY and CDR2 is SVGEGT. Trimming removed 2 bases from V and 7 bases from J; junction bases left unmatched: 4. The CDR3 consists of 13 residues. CDR3 sequence reads: CASSYGLASEQYF. The DNA of the CDR3 is TGTGCCAGCAGTTACGGACTAGCTAGTGAGCAGTACTTC.

The chain recombines TRBV28 with TRBJ2-1; 11 nucleotides line up with TRBD2. The CDR3 is made up of 15 amino acids. CDR1 is MDHEN and CDR2 is SYDVKM in the germline V gene. With V trimmed by 5 bases and J by 9 bases, 9 bases remained unmatched. The DNA for the CDR3 is TGTGCCAGCAGTACTAGCGGGAGACGTTTGAGTGAGCAGTTCTTC. This codes for CASSTSGRRLSEQFF.

The genes are TRBV18 and TRBJ2-5, with D hard to call. This CDR3 is built from 13 residues. CDR1 is KGHSH, CDR2 LQKENI, per germline. Trimming cost V 2 bases and J 3 bases, with 7 bases left between them. The CDR3 loop is CASSPYLEETQYF. CDR3 DNA sequence: TGTGCCAGCTCACCATATCTAGAAGAGACCCAGTACTTC.

The table lists this clonotype with many counts. The V and J genes are TRBV3-1 and TRBJ1-4; D gene uncertain. CDR1 LGHDT and CDR2 YNNKEL come from the germline V gene (reference sequence). Trimming left V 4 bases short and J 7 bases short, with 16 bases between. The CDR3 length is 15 residues. CDR3 bases: TGTGCCAGCAGCCCTCAAGGGATTGGCGGTGAAAAACTGTTTTTT. It codes for CASSPQGIGGEKLFF. Using reference TRBV3-1 and TRBJ1-4 for the parts outside the CDR3, the full variable domain is DTAVSQTPKYLVTQMGNDKSIKCEQNLGHDTMYWYKQDSKKFLKIMFSYNNKELIINETVPNRFSPKSPDKAHLNLHINSLELGDSAVYFCASSPQGIGGEKLFFGSGTQLSVL.

As for this clonotype: One junction end disagrees with the germline gene, perhaps due to a read error. The J gene is TRBJ2-7, the V gene TRBV7-7, with a weak D call TRBD2 (6 bases). Looked up from germline, CDR1 is SSHAT and CDR2 is FNYEAQ (reference sequence). The CDR3 loop spans 15 amino acids. The CDR3 spells CASSPRRGGPYEQYF. In DNA, the CDR3 is TGTGCTAGCAGCCCGAGGAGGGGAGGACCCTACGAGCAGTACTTC.